These T cell receptor beta chains were read from a single sample in a study of CD8+ T cells in alopecia areata. This table comes from immunoSEQ multiplex PCR, and its TCRdb copy is limited to in-frame clones, with some not included. The sample contains 95,000 to 100,000 clones, about 64% of which appear only once. Specimen: CD8+ T cells sorted from blood, collected at week 4, from a patient treated with tofacitinib. All receptors derive from a human donor with alopecia areata. Both conserved end residues are part of each CDR3. The order of the fields is V gene, D gene, clone size, J gene, CDR3 length, CDR3 DNA, CDR3 protein. The D gene is left open where the match is weak. Only part of the rows carry a size: once, few, many, or a class if the clone is expanded.

TRBV25-1,.,.,TRBJ1-6,14,TGTGCCAGCAGTGGGGGAGGGAGCAATTCACCCCTCCACTTT,CASSGGGSNSPLHF
TRBV7-9,TRBD2,.,TRBJ2-1,16,TGTGCCAGCACCCTAAGGACTAGCGGGATGTCTGGTGAGCAGTTCTTC,CASTLRTSGMSGEQFF
TRBV4-3,.,.,TRBJ2-7,13,TGCGCCAGCAGCCAGGGGGGCTCCTACGAGCAGTACTTC,CASSQGGSYEQYF
TRBV18,.,.,TRBJ2-2,14,TGTGCCAGCTCACCAGGGCCTCACGCCGGGGAGCTGTTTTTT,CASSPGPHAGELFF
TRBV25-1,TRBD1,.,TRBJ2-7,15,TGTGCCGCCCAATCAGACAGGGCGGTGTCCTACGAGCAGTACTTC,CAAQSDRAVSYEQYF
TRBV5-1,TRBD1,.,TRBJ1-2,16,TGCGCCAGCAGCTTACCAACCCAGGGGGCAAGCTATGGCTACACCTTC,CASSLPTQGASYGYTF
TRBV4-3,TRBD1,.,TRBJ2-6,17,TGCGCCAGCAGCCTAGAGATAACAGGGGCTGGGGCCAACGTCCTGACTTTC,CASSLEITGAGANVLTF
TRBV29-1,.,few,TRBJ2-7,11,TGCAGCGTGGAAGCCCCCTACGAGCAGTACTTC,CSVEAPYEQYF
TRBV5-4,.,.,TRBJ2-2,11,TGTGCCAGCAGCTTCACCGGGGAGCTGTTTTTT,CASSFTGELFF
TRBV4-1,.,.,TRBJ2-3,16,TGCGCCAGCAGCCAAGATCAGCGACAGGCTTTGGATACGCAGTATTTT,CASSQDQRQALDTQYF
TRBV30,.,.,TRBJ1-2,14,TGTGCCTGGAGTCCACCCGGACAGATGTATGGCTACACCTTC,CAWSPPGQMYGYTF
TRBV29-1,.,.,TRBJ2-3,16,TGCAGCGTTGAGAAAAGGTCGGGTCGACGGACAGATACGCAGTATTTT,CSVEKRSGRRTDTQYF
TRBV4-1,.,few,TRBJ1-4,16,TGCGCCAGCAGACTTCTGCCCACCCTGGCGGGAGAAAAACTGTTTTTT,CASRLLPTLAGEKLFF
TRBV5-1,TRBD1,.,TRBJ2-7,14,TGCGCCAGCAGCTTGAGGGGGCCAACCTACGAGCAGTACTTC,CASSLRGPTYEQYF
TRBV7-9,.,.,TRBJ1-2,12,TGTGCCAGCAGTTCTCACAACTATGGCTACACCTTC,CASSSHNYGYTF
TRBV4-1,.,few,TRBJ1-1,16,TGCGCCAGCAGCCAAGTGACCGGGTACGACAACACTGAAGCTTTCTTT,CASSQVTGYDNTEAFF
TRBV29-1,TRBD1,.,TRBJ1-2,15,TGCAGCGTCGTTGGACAGGGGGTTAGACACTATGGCTACACCTTC,CSVVGQGVRHYGYTF
TRBV7-9,.,few,TRBJ2-7,15,TGTGCCAGCAGCTTAGCGCTGGACAGCTACTACGAGCAGTACTTC,CASSLALDSYYEQYF
TRBV4-1,.,.,TRBJ1-1,14,TGCGCCAGCAGCCAAGGACCAGCGAACACTGAAGCTTTCTTT,CASSQGPANTEAFF
TRBV7-9,.,.,TRBJ1-2,16,TGTGCCAGCAGCTCCTCTTTCGGACCGTTTAACTATGGCTACACCTTC,CASSSSFGPFNYGYTF
TRBV20-1,.,.,TRBJ2-2,11,TGCAGTGCTAGTTTGGCCGGGGAGCTGTTTTTT,CSASLAGELFF
TRBV5-6,.,few,TRBJ1-5,16,TGTGCCAGCAGCTTGGGGGCACAGGTGGCCCACCAGCCCCAGCATTTT,CASSLGAQVAHQPQHF
TRBV29-1,.,.,TRBJ2-2,13,TGCAGCGTTGGTGAGGAAAACACCGGGGAGCTGTTTTTT,CSVGEENTGELFF
TRBV5-1,.,.,TRBJ2-1,12,TGCGCCAGCAGGTTAAATCCCAATGAGCAGTTCTTC,CASRLNPNEQFF
TRBV4-1,TRBD2,.,TRBJ2-5,18,TGCGCCAGCAGCCCACAAACTCCCGGGGGGTTCGTGGGAGAGACCCAGTACTTC,CASSPQTPGGFVGETQYF
TRBV7-9,.,.,TRBJ2-1,15,TGTGCCAGCAGCTTAGATGTTGGGGTTGGCGATGAGCAGTTCTTC,CASSLDVGVGDEQFF
TRBV7-2,TRBD2,.,TRBJ2-1,15,TGTGCCAGCAGCTTAGAACTAGCGGTTCACAATGAGCAGTTCTTC,CASSLELAVHNEQFF